Each of the 28 T cell receptor beta chains below was sequenced from the same sample in a study of cytomegalovirus exposure and HLA in healthy donors. This PCR relied on a set of 60 Vbeta primers and 13 Jbeta primers. TCRdb's table, derived via immunoSEQ multiplex PCR, lists solely in-frame clones and lacks some. The data show approximately 170,000 clones, approximately 88% seen once. Material: PBMCs. All receptors derive from a boy younger than 10 in good health and CMV-seronegative.

The chain uses TRBV30 and TRBJ2-2; TRBD1 might be the D (6 bases). V shed 5 bases and J shed 3 bases, with 19 bases lying between them. CDR3 size: 16 residues. Germline V gene data show CDR1 as GTSNPN and CDR2 as SVGIG (reference sequence). CDR3 protein: CAWGLTGYYHTGELFF. DNA for the CDR3: TGTGCCTGGGGACTCACAGGGTATTATCACACCGGGGAGCTGTTTTTT. Together with reference TRBV30 and TRBJ2-2, the CDR3 gives the full variable domain: SQTIHQWPATLVQPVGSPLSLECTVEGTSNPNLYWYRQAAGRGLQLLFYSVGIGQISSEVPQNLSASRPQDRQFILSSKKLLLSDSGFYLCAWGLTGYYHTGELFFGEGSRLTVL.

V and J are TRBV28 and TRBJ1-6; D remains ambiguous. V lost 8 bases, J lost 6 bases, and 8 bases lay in between. CDR1 and CDR2 (germline): MDHEN, SYDVKM. This CDR3 spans 12 amino acids. The CDR3 here is CASRDSNSPLHF. DNA for the CDR3: TGTGCCAGCCGGGATTCTAATTCACCCCTCCACTTT.

The chain links TRBV19 to TRBJ2-5; 7 bases match TRBD2. In germline, CDR1 is LNHDA, CDR2 SQIVND (reference sequence). The CDR3 runs to 14 residues. Losses at the gene ends were 6 bases for V and 5 bases for J; bases not matched to a gene: 9. This CDR3 is CASSIKAGKETQYF. The CDR3 DNA reads TGTGCCAGTAGCATAAAAGCGGGGAAGGAGACCCAGTACTTC.

The gene calls are TRBV6-1 and TRBJ2-5; 7 positions agree with TRBD2. CDR3 length: 13 amino acids. V lost 6 bases and J lost 3; bases outside the gene matches: 4. Per germline, CDR1 MNHNS and CDR2 SASEGT. CDR3 in amino acids: CASRVGREETQYF. Here the CDR3 DNA reads TGTGCCAGCAGAGTTGGGAGGGAAGAGACCCAGTACTTC.

This chain connects TRBV11-2 to TRBJ2-1; TRBD2 aligns across 7 bases. V was pared by 4 bases and J by 6 bases, with 15 bases of the junction left unmatched. This CDR3 has 17 residues. Germline values: CDR1 SGHAT, CDR2 FQNNGV. The CDR3 here is CASSYLAIAGAVNEQFF. CDR3 nucleotide sequence: TGTGCCAGCAGCTACCTAGCTATTGCGGGAGCTGTCAATGAGCAGTTCTTC.

In this sample, this clone turned up once. This sequence joins TRBV27 and TRBJ2-1, with a tentative D call TRBD1 (6 bases). V lost 5 bases and J 3 bases, leaving 17 bases between the germline ends. Germline CDR1 reads MNHEY; CDR2 reads SMNVEV (reference sequence). The CDR3 has 16 residues. In DNA form, the CDR3 reads TGTGCCAGCAGTCCCCCGGGACATCTCATCTACAATGAGCAGTTCTTC. Its translation is CASSPPGHLIYNEQFF.

The V call is TRBV7-6, the J call TRBJ2-1, with TRBD2 matching 15 bases. V dropped 6 bases and J dropped 5; count of bases not matched to a gene: 2. The germline V gene has CDR1 SGHVS and CDR2 FNYEAQ. The CDR3 totals 15 residues. The CDR3, as DNA: TGTGCCAGCAGTAGGACTAGCGGGGGGGACAATGAGCAGTTCTTC. Its protein is CASSRTSGGDNEQFF.

This clone has a single count. This chain joins TRBV4-2 and TRBJ2-7; maybe TRBD2 (5 bases). V gave up 1 base and J gave up 4 bases, with 20 bases separating them. The CDR3 contains 17 residues. Germline CDR1 LGHNA, CDR2 YNFKEQ. The DNA of the CDR3 is TGTGCCAGCAGCCAAGTGTCGGTTCGGGGTCCGTGGTACGAGCAGTACTTC. It translates to CASSQVSVRGPWYEQYF.

This chain links TRBV11-2 with TRBJ2-5, with 12 bases matching TRBD2. The ends lost 5 bases at V and 1 base at J; junction bases unmatched: 5. The germline gives CDR1 SGHAT, CDR2 FQNNGV. This CDR3 region has 16 residues. As DNA, the CDR3 is TGTGCCAGCAGCGATCTAGCGGGGGGGCCCCAAGAGACCCAGTACTTC. It specifies CASSDLAGGPQETQYF.

J is TRBJ2-1 and V is TRBV7-7, with D tentatively TRBD2 (6 bases). Germline-derived CDR1 and CDR2 are SSHAT and FNYEAQ (reference sequence). V lost 5 bases and J 9 bases, leaving 14 bases between the germline ends. CDR3 length: 13 residues. The CDR3 is CASSPKLAGEQFF. The DNA for the CDR3 is TGTGCCAGCAGCCCTAAACTAGCTGGTGAGCAGTTCTTC.

The CDR3: CASSLSGGRYEQYV. The CDR3 coding sequence is TGTGCCAGCAGCTTGAGCGGGGGGCGCTACGAGCAGTACGTC. V gene TRBV5-5 combines with J gene TRBJ2-7, with 9 bases that match TRBD2. Per the germline V gene, CDR1 is SGHKS and CDR2 is YYEKEE (reference sequence). J was trimmed by 3 bases and V by 1 base; bases with no gene match: 2. CDR3 length: 14 residues.

The V call is TRBV4-2, the J call TRBJ2-1, with 13 bases matching TRBD2. In germline, CDR1 is LGHNA, CDR2 YNFKEQ. CDR3 size: 17 residues. Trimming cost V 3 bases and J 5 bases; bases outside gene matches: 7. The CDR3 coding sequence is TGTGCCAGCAGCCAGGCCCTCGGGACTAGCGGGAACAATGAGCAGTTCTTC. Translation: CASSQALGTSGNNEQFF.

This clone turned up a few times. The CDR3 DNA reads TGTGCCTGGAGTGTACACGCACTAGACAATGAGCAGTTCTTC. Translating it yields CAWSVHALDNEQFF. The chain has TRBV30 and TRBJ2-1, with D tentatively TRBD2 (5 bases). The CDR3 length is 14 residues. Germline V gene lookup returns CDR1 GTSNPN and CDR2 SVGIG (reference sequence). V gave up 0 bases and J gave up 5 bases, with 11 bases separating them.

This clone was picked up one time. The chain couples TRBV7-2 to TRBJ2-7; 14 nucleotides agree with TRBD2. V shed 1 base and J 6 bases; nucleotides not matched to a gene: 14. The CDR3 length is 19 residues. Germline lookup yields CDR1 SGHTA and CDR2 FQGNSA. CDR3 in DNA: TGTGCCAGCAGCTTAGGTAATAAGGGACTAGCGGGAGCTTCCGTCGAGCAGTACTTC. As protein: CASSLGNKGLAGASVEQYF.

This sequence joins TRBV25-1 and TRBJ2-7; 9 bases match TRBD1. The germline V gene encodes CDR1 MGHDK and CDR2 SYGVNS. Trimming removed 3 bases from V and 1 base from J; junction bases left unmatched: 7. The CDR3 spans 16 residues. CDR3 bases: TGTGCCAGCAGTGAGCGCCCCGGGACAGGGTCCTACGAGCAGTACTTC. Residues: CASSERPGTGSYEQYF.

This chain joins TRBV7-3 and TRBJ2-2; D may be TRBD2 (6 bases). The CDR3 is 15 residues long. The germline CDR1 and CDR2 sequences are SGHTA and FQGTGA. The V end was cut by 5 bases, the J end by 0 bases, with 10 bases between. CDR3 sequence reads: CASSPTGANTGELFF. The CDR3 coding sequence is TGTGCCAGCAGCCCCACGGGGGCGAACACCGGGGAGCTGTTTTTT.

The sample holds a few counts of this clone. This rearrangement joins TRBV2 to TRBJ1-1; no reliable D call. The ends were cut back, 0 bases at V and 1 base at J, with 6 bases in the middle. The germline V gene encodes CDR1 SNHLY and CDR2 FYNNEI. The CDR3 sequence is 14 residues long. The CDR3 loop is CASSEAAENTEAFF. In DNA, the CDR3 is TGTGCCAGCAGTGAAGCGGCAGAGAACACTGAAGCTTTCTTT. Full variable domain (remainder filled in from reference TRBV2 and TRBJ1-1): EPEVTQTPSHQVTQMGQEVILRCVPISNHLYFYWYRQILGQKVEFLVSFYNNEISEKSEIFDDQFSVERPDGSNFTLKIRSTKLEDSAMYFCASSEAAENTEAFFGQGTRLTVV.

This clone was seen only once. This chain uses TRBV6-1 with TRBJ1-1; D ambiguous. CDR3 length: 13 residues. V was clipped by 4 bases and J by 6 bases, with 12 bases between them. In germline, CDR1 is MNHNS, CDR2 SASEGT. Here the CDR3 reads CASSGLLGAEAFF. In DNA, the CDR3 is TGTGCCAGCAGTGGGCTACTCGGGGCTGAAGCTTTCTTT.

The chain couples TRBV19 to TRBJ1-4; 9 nucleotides align to TRBD1. Germline CDR1 reads LNHDA; CDR2 reads SQIVND (reference sequence). J gave up 8 bases and V 3 bases, and 7 bases lay outside the gene matches. The CDR3 has 15 amino acids. CDR3: CASSMGTGIGEKLFF. The CDR3 DNA reads TGTGCCAGTAGTATGGGGACAGGGATAGGCGAAAAACTGTTTTTT.

The chain uses TRBV5-1 and TRBJ1-1; unclear D gene. Germline CDR1 is SGHRS and CDR2 is YFSETQ. This CDR3 has 13 amino acids. The V end was cut by 2 bases, the J end by 1 base, with 6 bases between. CDR3 in amino acids: CASSFSRNTEAFF. In DNA, the CDR3 is TGCGCCAGCAGCTTTTCCAGGAACACTGAAGCTTTCTTT.

The chain recombines TRBV27 with TRBJ1-2, with 7 bases lining up with TRBD1. The V gene's germline CDR1 is MNHEY and CDR2 SMNVEV (reference sequence). J gave up 5 bases and V 5 bases, and 8 bases lay outside the gene matches. This CDR3 is 14 amino acids long. In nucleotides, the CDR3 is TGTGCCAGCAGTCGGAGGGGGCAAGGTTATGGCTACACCTTC. Translating it yields CASSRRGQGYGYTF.

Here the CDR3 DNA reads TGTGCCAGCAGTGGTAAGACAGGGGGAGGCACTGAAGCTTTCTTT. Translating it yields CASSGKTGGGTEAFF. The chain recombines TRBV2 with TRBJ1-1; 9 bases align to TRBD1. J gave up 4 bases and V 4 bases, and 7 bases lay outside the gene matches. The CDR3 is 15 amino acids. Looked up from germline, CDR1 is SNHLY and CDR2 is FYNNEI. The complete variable domain, with remaining parts taken from reference TRBV2 and TRBJ1-1, reads EPEVTQTPSHQVTQMGQEVILRCVPISNHLYFYWYRQILGQKVEFLVSFYNNEISEKSEIFDDQFSVERPDGSNFTLKIRSTKLEDSAMYFCASSGKTGGGTEAFFGQGTRLTVV.

This chain joins TRBV6-6 and TRBJ1-1; the D is unclear. Looked up from germline, CDR1 is MNHNY and CDR2 is SVGAGI (reference sequence). This CDR3 region has 15 residues. V lost 2 bases and J lost 0, with 10 bases in between. The CDR3 DNA is TGTGCCAGCAGTTACGGGGAGACCCTGAACACTGAAGCTTTCTTT. This encodes CASSYGETLNTEAFF.

The V call is TRBV12-5, the J call TRBJ2-3, with 10 bases lining up with TRBD2. This CDR3 is 16 amino acids long. Germline CDR1 and CDR2: LGHNT and FRNRAP. V dropped 5 bases and J dropped 2; count of bases not matched to a gene: 7. This chain's CDR3 is CASGRTSGTNTDTQYF. The DNA of the CDR3 is TGTGCTAGTGGTCGGACTAGCGGAACGAACACAGATACGCAGTATTTT.

The chain combines TRBV7-2 with TRBJ2-3; 9 bases line up with TRBD1. The V gene end was trimmed by 4 bases and the J gene end by 10 bases; junction bases not matched to a gene: 12. The CDR3 runs to 15 residues. Germline CDR1 is SGHTA and CDR2 is FQGNSA. The CDR3 spells CASSSQGADKVAQYF. The CDR3 DNA is TGTGCCAGCAGCTCACAGGGGGCGGACAAAGTAGCGCAGTATTTT. Filled out from reference TRBV7-2 and TRBJ2-3, the complete variable domain reads GAGVSQSPSNKVTEKGKDVELRCDPISGHTALYWYRQSLGQGLEFLIYFQGNSAPDKSGLPSDRFSAERTGGSVSTLTIQRTQQEDSAVYLCASSSQGADKVAQYFGPGTRLTVL.

The chain carries TRBV7-2 and TRBJ2-5, with TRBD2 as a possible D gene (6 bases). V lost 0 bases and J lost 2, with 13 bases in between. The CDR3 length is 16 residues. CDR1 is SGHTA, CDR2 FQGNSA, per germline. The CDR3 is CASSLADRRGQETQYF. In nucleotides, the CDR3 is TGTGCCAGCAGCTTAGCGGACCGACGGGGGCAAGAGACCCAGTACTTC.

This clone has only a few counts. The rearrangement uses TRBV27 and TRBJ1-2; TRBD1 matches at 11 bases. With V trimmed by 3 bases and J by 3 bases, 12 bases remained unmatched. Germline lookup yields CDR1 MNHEY and CDR2 SMNVEV (reference sequence). CDR3 size: 18 residues. CDR3: CASSLSPGQGDLDYGYTF. CDR3 coding DNA: TGTGCCAGCAGTTTGTCTCCGGGACAGGGGGATCTTGACTATGGCTACACCTTC.

As to this clone: This sample also contains other DNA sequences that code for the same CDR3. V usage is TRBV20-1 and J usage is TRBJ2-1; the D is unclear. Trimming took off 2 bases at V and 4 bases at J, with 3 bases between the two ends. Germline loops: CDR1 DFQATT, CDR2 SNEGSKA (reference sequence). The CDR3 totals 11 residues. In DNA form, the CDR3 reads TGCAGTGCTAGACCTTACAATGAGCAGTTCTTC. It codes for CSARPYNEQFF.